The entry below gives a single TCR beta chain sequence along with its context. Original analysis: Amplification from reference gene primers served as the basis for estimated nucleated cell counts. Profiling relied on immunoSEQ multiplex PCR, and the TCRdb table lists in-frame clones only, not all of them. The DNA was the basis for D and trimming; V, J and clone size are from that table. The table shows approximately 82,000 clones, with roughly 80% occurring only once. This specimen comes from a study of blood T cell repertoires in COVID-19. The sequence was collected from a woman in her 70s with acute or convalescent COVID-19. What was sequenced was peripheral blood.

The DNA for the CDR3 is TGTGCCAGCAGCTTCACTTTCAGGGAGCAGTTCTTC. This codes for CASSFTFREQFF. This chain connects TRBV5-8 to TRBJ2-1, with D hard to call. The ends were cut back, 2 bases at V and 10 bases at J, with 10 bases in the middle. Germline V gives CDR1 SGHTS, CDR2 YDEGEE. This CDR3 is 12 amino acids long.